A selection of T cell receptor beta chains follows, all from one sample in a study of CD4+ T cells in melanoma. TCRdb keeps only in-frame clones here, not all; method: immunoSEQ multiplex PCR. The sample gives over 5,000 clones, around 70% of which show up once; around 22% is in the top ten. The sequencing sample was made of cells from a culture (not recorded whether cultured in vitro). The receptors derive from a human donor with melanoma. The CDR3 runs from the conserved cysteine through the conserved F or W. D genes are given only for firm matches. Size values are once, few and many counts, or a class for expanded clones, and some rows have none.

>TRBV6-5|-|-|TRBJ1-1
TGTGCCAGCATTCCGACGGCTGAAGCTTTCTTT
CASIPTAEAFF
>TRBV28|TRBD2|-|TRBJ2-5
TGTGCCAGCACTAGCGGGTTCCAAGAGACCCAGTACTTC
CASTSGFQETQYF
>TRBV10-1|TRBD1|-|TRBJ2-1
TGCGCCAGCAGTGACAGGACAGGTCCTGTGCAGTTCTTC
CASSDRTGPVQFF
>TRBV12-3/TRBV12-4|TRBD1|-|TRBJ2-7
TGTGCCAGCAGTATAACAGGGGGCTACGAGCAGTACTTC
CASSITGGYEQYF
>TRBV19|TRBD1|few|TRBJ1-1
TGTGCCAGTAGTATCGGGACAGGGATGAACACTGAAGCTTTCTTT
CASSIGTGMNTEAFF
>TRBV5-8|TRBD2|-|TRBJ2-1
TGTGCCAGCAGCTGGCAGTCTAGCGGCGACTACAATGAGCAGTTCTTC
CASSWQSSGDYNEQFF
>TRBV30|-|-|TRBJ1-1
TGTGCCTGGAGCGCTCTGACACCGAACACTGAAGCTTTCTTT
CAWSALTPNTEAFF
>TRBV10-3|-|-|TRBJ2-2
TGTGCCATCAGTGAGGGCTACACCGGGGAGCTGTTTTTT
CAISEGYTGELFF
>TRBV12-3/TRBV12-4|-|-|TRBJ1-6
TGTGCCAGCAGACCAGGGTACTCACCCCTCCACTTT
CASRPGYSPLHF
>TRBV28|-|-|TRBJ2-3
TGTGCCAGCAGTTTTATAACGGGGAGCACAGATACGCAGTATTTT
CASSFITGSTDTQYF
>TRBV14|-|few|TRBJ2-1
TGTGCCAGCCGACCGAGCTCCTACAATGAGCAGTTCTTC
CASRPSSYNEQFF
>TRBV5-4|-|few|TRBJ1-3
TGTGCCAGCAGCTTGGCAGGGGCGTCATCTGGAAACACCATATATTTT
CASSLAGASSGNTIYF
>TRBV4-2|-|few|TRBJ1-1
TGTGCCAGCAGTGCGAGGGGAGGGACTGAAGCTTTCTTT
CASSARGGTEAFF
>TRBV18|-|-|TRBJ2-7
TGTGCCAGCTCACCTTCGACTGCAAACTCGGGGGAGCAGTACTTC
CASSPSTANSGEQYF
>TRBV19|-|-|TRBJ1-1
TGTGCCAGTAGTATAGATCCGGGGGGGGTTACTGAAGCTTTCTTT
CASSIDPGGVTEAFF
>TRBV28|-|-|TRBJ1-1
TGTGCCAGCAGTTCTACTGGGGGGGCGAACACTGAAGCTTTCTTT
CASSSTGGANTEAFF
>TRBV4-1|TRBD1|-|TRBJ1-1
TGCGCCAGCAGCCGACAGGGGACTGAAGCTTTCTTT
CASSRQGTEAFF
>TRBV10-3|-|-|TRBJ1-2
TGTGCCACTATGGAGGCGGGGGGCTGGGGCTACACCTTC
CATMEAGGWGYTF
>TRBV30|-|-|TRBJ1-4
TGTGCCTGGAGTGCTTCTGGCACTAATGAAAAACTGTTTTTT
CAWSASGTNEKLFF
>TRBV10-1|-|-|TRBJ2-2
TGCGCCAGCAGTGAGTTAGCCGGGGAGCTGTTTTTT
CASSELAGELFF
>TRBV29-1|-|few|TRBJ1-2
TGCAGCGTGCCGCCGGACGGCATCTATAACTATGGCTACACCTTC
CSVPPDGIYNYGYTF
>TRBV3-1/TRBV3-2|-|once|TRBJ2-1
TGTGCCAGCAGCCAAGGGTTTTTCGATGAGCAGTTCTTC
CASSQGFFDEQFF
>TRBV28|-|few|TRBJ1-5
TGTGCCAGCAGTGGCATTTATAGCAATCAGCCCCAGCATTTT
CASSGIYSNQPQHF
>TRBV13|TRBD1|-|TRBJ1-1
TGTGCCAGCAGTCAAGGACTGGACAGGCATGGCACTGAAGCTTTCTTT
CASSQGLDRHGTEAFF
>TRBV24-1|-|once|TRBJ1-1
TGTGCCACCAGTGATTTACAGGGAGAGGCTTTCTTT
CATSDLQGEAFF
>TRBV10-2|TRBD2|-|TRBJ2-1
TGCGCCAGCAGTGAACTTAGCGGGGGGTTAGGTGAGCAGTTCTTC
CASSELSGGLGEQFF
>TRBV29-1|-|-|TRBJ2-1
TGCAGCGTTGCGATGGGGTACGGTGAGCAGTTCTTC
CSVAMGYGEQFF
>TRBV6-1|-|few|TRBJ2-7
TGTGCCAGCAGTGAAGACAGCCCACCCTACGAGCAGTACTTC
CASSEDSPPYEQYF
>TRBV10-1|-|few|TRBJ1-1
TGCGCCAGCAGTGGAACCCGGACAAGCCCCACTGAAGCTTTCTTT
CASSGTRTSPTEAFF
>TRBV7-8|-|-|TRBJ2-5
TGTGCCAGCATCGACCTCCGGGGGGAGGGGGCAGTTCCAGAGACCCAGTACTTC
CASIDLRGEGAVPETQYF
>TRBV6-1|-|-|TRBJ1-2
TGTGCCAGCAGTGACAGTAACTATGGCTACACCTTC
CASSDSNYGYTF
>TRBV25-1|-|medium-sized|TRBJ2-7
TGTGCCAGCAGTGAAGATAGAAGGGGACAATACGAGCAGTACTTC
CASSEDRRGQYEQYF
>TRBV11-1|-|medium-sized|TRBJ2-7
TGTGCCAGCAGCCCGGACAACAAGCAGTACTTC
CASSPDNKQYF
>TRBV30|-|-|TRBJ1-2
TGTGCCTGGAGTGGGTGGGAAGACCTCTATGGCTACACCTTC
CAWSGWEDLYGYTF
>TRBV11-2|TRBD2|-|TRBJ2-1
TGTGCCAGCAGCTTAGATTGGGAGGGGACTGAGCAGTTCTTC
CASSLDWEGTEQFF
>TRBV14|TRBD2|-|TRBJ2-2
TGTGCCAGCAGCTCCTTAGCGGGGGGGCTGGACCGGGAGCTGTTTTTT
CASSSLAGGLDRELFF
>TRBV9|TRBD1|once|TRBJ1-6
TGTGCCAGCAGCGCGAAGGGACAGGGGAATTCACCCCTCCACTTT
CASSAKGQGNSPLHF
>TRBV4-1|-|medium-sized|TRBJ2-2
TGCGCCAGCAGCCACCAGGGACAAACGAACACCGGGGAGCTGTTTTTT
CASSHQGQTNTGELFF